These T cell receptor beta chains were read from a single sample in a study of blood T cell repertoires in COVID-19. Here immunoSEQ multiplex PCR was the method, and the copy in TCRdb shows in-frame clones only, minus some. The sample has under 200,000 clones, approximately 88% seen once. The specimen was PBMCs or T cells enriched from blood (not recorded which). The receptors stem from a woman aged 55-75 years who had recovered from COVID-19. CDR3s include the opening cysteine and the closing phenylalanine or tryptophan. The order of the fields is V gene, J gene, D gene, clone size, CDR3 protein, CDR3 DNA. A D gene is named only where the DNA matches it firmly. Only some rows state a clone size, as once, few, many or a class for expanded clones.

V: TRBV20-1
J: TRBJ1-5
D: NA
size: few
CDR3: CSASPLIDSNQPQHF
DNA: TGCAGTGCTAGTCCCCTCATAGATAGCAATCAGCCCCAGCATTTT

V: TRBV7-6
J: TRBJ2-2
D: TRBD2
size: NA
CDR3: CASSPGTTTGELFF
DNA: TGTGCCAGCAGCCCTGGGACTACCACCGGGGAGCTGTTTTTT

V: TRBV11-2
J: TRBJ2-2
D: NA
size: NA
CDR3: CASSSVRGPRGGELFF
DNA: TGTGCCAGCAGCTCCGTGCGGGGGCCAAGGGGCGGGGAGCTGTTTTTT

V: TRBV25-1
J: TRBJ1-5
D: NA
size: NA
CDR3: CASSPPEGWMPQHF
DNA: TGTGCCAGCAGTCCACCCGAGGGTTGGATGCCCCAGCATTTT

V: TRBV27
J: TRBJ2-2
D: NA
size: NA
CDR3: CASSFSRNTGELFF
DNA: TGTGCCAGCAGTTTTAGCAGGAACACCGGGGAGCTGTTTTTT

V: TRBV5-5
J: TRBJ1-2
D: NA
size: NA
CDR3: CASSLHREVSYGYTF
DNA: TGTGCCAGCAGCCTCCACAGGGAAGTGAGCTATGGCTACACCTTC

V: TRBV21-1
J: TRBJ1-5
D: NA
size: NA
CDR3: CASSARGRRSNQPQHF
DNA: TGTGCCAGCAGTGCTAGGGGGCGACGCAGCAATCAGCCCCAGCATTTT

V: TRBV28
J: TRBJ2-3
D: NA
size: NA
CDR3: CASSFPLEGRADTQYF
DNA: TGTGCCAGCAGTTTCCCTCTGGAGGGCAGGGCGGATACGCAGTATTTT

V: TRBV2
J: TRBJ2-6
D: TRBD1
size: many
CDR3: CASHRDRISGANVLTF
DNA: TGTGCCAGTCACCGGGACAGGATCTCTGGGGCCAACGTCCTGACTTTC

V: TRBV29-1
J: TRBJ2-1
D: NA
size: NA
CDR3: CSASPGVSNEQFF
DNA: TGCAGCGCGTCCCCCGGGGTCTCCAATGAGCAGTTCTTC

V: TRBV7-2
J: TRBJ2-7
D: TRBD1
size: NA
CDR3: CASYDPRGYEQYF
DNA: TGTGCCAGCTACGATCCCAGGGGGTACGAGCAGTACTTC

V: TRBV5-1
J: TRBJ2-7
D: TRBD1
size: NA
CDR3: CASSSGQGSPYEQYF
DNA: TGCGCCAGCAGCTCGGGACAGGGGTCACCCTACGAGCAGTACTTC

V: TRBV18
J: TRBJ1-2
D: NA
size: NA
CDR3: CASSPRQERGYTF
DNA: TGTGCCAGCTCACCCAGACAGGAGCGTGGCTACACCTTC

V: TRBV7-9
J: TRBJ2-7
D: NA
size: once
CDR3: CASSLATPALTGEQYF
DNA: TGTGCCAGCAGCTTGGCAACCCCGGCACTCACAGGCGAGCAGTACTTC

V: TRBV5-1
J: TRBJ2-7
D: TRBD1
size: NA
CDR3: CASSSGTAVPYEQYF
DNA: TGCGCCAGCAGCTCCGGGACAGCCGTACCCTACGAGCAGTACTTC

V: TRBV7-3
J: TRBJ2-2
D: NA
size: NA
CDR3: CASSYGPTGELFF
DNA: TGTGCCAGCAGCTACGGTCCCACCGGGGAGCTGTTTTTT

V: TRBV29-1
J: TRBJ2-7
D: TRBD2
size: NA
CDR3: CAAGTMRDEQYF
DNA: TGCGCAGCCGGGACTATGCGGGACGAGCAGTACTTC

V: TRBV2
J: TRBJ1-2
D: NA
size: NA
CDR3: CASSRLPPYGYTF
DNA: TGTGCCAGCTCCAGACTGCCCCCCTATGGCTACACCTTC

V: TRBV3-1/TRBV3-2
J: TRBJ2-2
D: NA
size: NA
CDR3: CASSQGRLTNTGELFF
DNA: TGTGCCAGCAGCCAAGGACGACTGACGAACACCGGGGAGCTGTTTTTT

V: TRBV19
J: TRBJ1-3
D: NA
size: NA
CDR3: CASSPSVSGNTIYF
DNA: TGTGCCAGTAGTCCTTCCGTCTCTGGAAACACCATATATTTT

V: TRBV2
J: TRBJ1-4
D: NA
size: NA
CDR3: CASSTQREGKKLFF
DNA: TGTGCCAGCAGTACTCAAAGGGAGGGGAAAAAACTGTTTTTT

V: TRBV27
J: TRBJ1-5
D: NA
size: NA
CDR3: CASMGATQPQHF
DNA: TGTGCCAGCATGGGGGCAACACAGCCCCAGCATTTT

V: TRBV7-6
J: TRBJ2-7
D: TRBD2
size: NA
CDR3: CASSSRGGRAYEQYF
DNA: TGTGCCAGCAGCTCTAGGGGCGGGAGGGCCTACGAGCAGTACTTC

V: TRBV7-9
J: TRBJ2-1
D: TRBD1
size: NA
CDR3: CASSFRTGSSSYNEQFF
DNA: TGTGCCAGCAGCTTCCGGACAGGGTCGAGCTCCTACAATGAGCAGTTCTTC

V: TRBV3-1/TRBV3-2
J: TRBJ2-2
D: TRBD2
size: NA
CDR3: CASSQTRETGELFF
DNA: TGTGCCAGCAGCCAGACGCGGGAGACCGGGGAGCTGTTTTTT

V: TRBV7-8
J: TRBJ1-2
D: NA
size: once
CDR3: CASSLAEGRSGGFYGYTF
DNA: TGTGCCAGCAGCTTAGCGGAGGGAAGATCGGGGGGATTCTATGGCTACACCTTC

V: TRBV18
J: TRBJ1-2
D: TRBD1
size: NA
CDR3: CASSPGTVWGYTF
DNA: TGTGCCAGCTCACCTGGGACAGTTTGGGGCTACACCTTC

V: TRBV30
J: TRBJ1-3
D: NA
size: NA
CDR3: CAWSPYENTIYF
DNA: TGTGCCTGGAGCCCTTATGAGAACACCATATATTTT

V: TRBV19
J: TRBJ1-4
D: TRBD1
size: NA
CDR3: CASSIRTGPNEKLFF
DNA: TGTGCCAGTAGTATTCGGACAGGGCCCAATGAAAAACTGTTTTTT

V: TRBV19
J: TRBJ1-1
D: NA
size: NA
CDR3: CASSNRADGTEAFF
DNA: TGTGCCAGTAGCAACAGGGCAGACGGCACTGAAGCTTTCTTT